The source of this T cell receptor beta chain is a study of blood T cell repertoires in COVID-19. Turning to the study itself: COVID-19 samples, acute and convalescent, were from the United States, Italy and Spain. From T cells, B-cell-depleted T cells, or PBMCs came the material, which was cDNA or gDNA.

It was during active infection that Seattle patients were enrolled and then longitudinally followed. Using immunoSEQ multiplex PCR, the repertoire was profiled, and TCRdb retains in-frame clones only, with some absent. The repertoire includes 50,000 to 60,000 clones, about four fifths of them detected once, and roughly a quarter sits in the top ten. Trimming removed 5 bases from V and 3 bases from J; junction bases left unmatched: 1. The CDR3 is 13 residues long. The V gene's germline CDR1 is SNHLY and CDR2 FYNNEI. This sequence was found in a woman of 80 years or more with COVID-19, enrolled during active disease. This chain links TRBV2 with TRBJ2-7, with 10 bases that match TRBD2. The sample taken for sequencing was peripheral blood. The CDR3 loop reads CASSSGRVYEQYF. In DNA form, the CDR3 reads TGTGCCAGCAGTAGCGGGAGGGTCTACGAGCAGTACTTC.